A selection of T cell receptor beta chains follows, all from one sample in a study of CD4 T cells in relation to SARS-CoV-2 and coronaviruses. The method was immunoSEQ multiplex PCR; TCRdb's version includes in-frame clones alone and lacks a portion of them. Altogether 60,000 or so clones are present, approximately 94% being singletons, with the ten largest covering 0.13% to 0.15%. Sequencing input: naive CD4+ T cells from PBMCs. These receptors all stem from a human donor in good health. Both conserved end residues are part of each CDR3. The D gene is left open where the match is weak. Only some rows state a clone size, as once, few, many or a class for expanded clones.

j_gene,len,v_gene,abundance,d_gene,CDR3nt,CDR3aa
TRBJ1-6,14,TRBV5-1,.,TRBD1,TGCGCCAGCAGCCTAGGGACAGTTAATTCACCCCTCCACTTT,CASSLGTVNSPLHF
TRBJ2-2,16,TRBV6-5,.,TRBD1,TGTGCCAGCAGTTCCCGGGACAGGGCGTACACCGGGGAGCTGTTTTTT,CASSSRDRAYTGELFF
TRBJ2-1,15,TRBV5-4,.,TRBD2,TGTGCCAGCAGCTTGTCTGGACTAGTCTACAATGAGCAGTTCTTC,CASSLSGLVYNEQFF
TRBJ1-2,12,TRBV25-1,.,.,TGTGCCAGCAGTGTAGGATACTATGGCTACACCTTC,CASSVGYYGYTF
TRBJ1-2,14,TRBV29-1,.,.,TGCAGCGTTGAAGAGGATGGGAGGTTGGGTGGCTACACCTTC,CSVEEDGRLGGYTF
TRBJ1-3,12,TRBV24-1,.,.,TGTGCCACCAGTGATTTCGGGAACACCATATATTTT,CATSDFGNTIYF
TRBJ1-2,17,TRBV28,once,.,TGTGCCAGCAGTTTAATTCCAGGGAAGGGCCCTAACTATGGCTACACCTTC,CASSLIPGKGPNYGYTF
TRBJ2-1,20,TRBV4-1,.,TRBD2,TGCGCCAGCAGCCAAGTGAATAGCGGGAGGGCCAGGTTCTCCTACAATGAGCAGTTCTTC,CASSQVNSGRARFSYNEQFF
TRBJ1-4,16,TRBV5-1,.,TRBD1,TGCGCCAGCAGGGTTCAGGGGGCTCCAACTAATGAAAAACTGTTTTTT,CASRVQGAPTNEKLFF
TRBJ2-7,15,TRBV28,.,TRBD2,TGTGCCAGCAGGGGGGGGACTAGCGGGAGTTACGAGCAGTACTTC,CASRGGTSGSYEQYF
TRBJ1-4,18,TRBV2,.,.,TGTGCCAGCAGTGAGGGGGGTGGCGGGGGAACAACTAATGAAAAACTGTTTTTT,CASSEGGGGGTTNEKLFF
TRBJ1-2,14,TRBV28,once,.,TGTGCCAGCAGTCAGACAGGTGCGAACTATGGCTACACCTTC,CASSQTGANYGYTF
TRBJ2-1,16,TRBV27,.,.,TGTGCCAGCAGTTCACCTACAGGGAGGATATACAATGAGCAGTTCTTC,CASSSPTGRIYNEQFF
TRBJ2-3,16,TRBV28,.,TRBD2,TGTGCCAGCAGTTTATGGGGACTAGCGGGAGCAAATACGCAGTATTTT,CASSLWGLAGANTQYF
TRBJ2-7,15,TRBV5-1,.,TRBD2,TGCGCCAGCAGCCTCCCCCGGGGGGACTCCTACGAGCAGTACTTC,CASSLPRGDSYEQYF